These 25 T cell receptor beta chains originate from one sample sequenced in a study of early T cells in non-severe SARS-CoV-2 infection. TCRdb fed the 5' RACE reads into MiXCR, producing one record per CDR3 protein. This table holds 80,000 or so distinct CDR3 sequences, over 5% found once. Sequencing used whole blood. The receptors were sampled from an adult who was a healthcare worker with PCR-confirmed SARS-CoV-2 infection or an uninfected control (not recorded which).

As concerns this clonotype: At one boundary the junction diverges from the germline segment, which might be a read error. V is TRBV2 and J is TRBJ2-5; TRBD1 aligns across 8 bases. This CDR3 is 13 amino acids long. Germline lookup yields CDR1 SNHLY and CDR2 FYNNEI. The CDR3 DNA reads as TGTGTCAGCAGCCGGGACAGGCAAGAGACCCAGTACTTC. Amino acid sequence: CVSSRDRQETQYF. The full variable domain, its missing parts supplied by reference TRBV2 and TRBJ2-5, is EPEVTQTPSHQVTQMGQEVILRCVPISNHLYFYWYRQILGQKVEFLVSFYNNEISEKSEIFDDQFSVERPDGSNFTLKIRSTKLEDSAMYFCVSSRDRQETQYFGPGTRLLVL.

In its sample, this clonotype was seen a few times. The V and J genes are TRBV5-1 and TRBJ1-2; D gene ambiguous. V lost 4 bases and J lost 10, with 26 bases in between. There are 16 residues in the CDR3. Germline CDR1 reads SGHRS; CDR2 reads YFSETQ. CDR3 coding DNA: TGCGCCAGCAGCCCCGGGGAAATGGCGATTACAACTTTCTACACCTTC. This sequence encodes CASSPGEMAITTFYTF.

This clonotype was recorded at least ten times. This chain uses TRBV6-1 with TRBJ2-7; D is undetermined. This CDR3 is 11 amino acids long. CDR1 and CDR2 (germline): MNHNS, SASEGT. Trimming cost V 7 bases and J 4 bases, with 8 bases left between them. CDR3 in DNA: TGTGCCAGCATTTTGAGTTACGAGCAGTACTTC. It encodes CASILSYEQYF.

The rearrangement joins TRBV11-2 to TRBJ2-1, with D tentatively TRBD2 (6 bases). The CDR3 covers 16 residues. Looked up from germline, CDR1 is SGHAT and CDR2 is FQNNGV. V shed 5 bases and J shed 0 bases, with 14 bases lying between them. The DNA of the CDR3 is TGTGCCAGCAGCCCGCGGGACTCGAGCTCCTACAATGAGCAGTTCTTC. Amino acids: CASSPRDSSSYNEQFF.

This clonotype was picked up many times. This chain connects TRBV6-2 or TRBV6-3 to TRBJ2-3; 7 bases are a match to TRBD1. Germline values: CDR1 MNHEY, CDR2 SVGEGT. This CDR3 has 15 amino acids. V gave up 5 bases and J gave up 2 bases; unmatched junction bases: 7. CDR3 loop: CASSQDRVATDTQYF. CDR3 in DNA: TGTGCCAGCAGTCAAGACAGGGTGGCCACAGATACGCAGTATTTT.

This clonotype was picked up a small number of times. This sequence joins TRBV5-4 and TRBJ2-5; 9 bases align to TRBD1. CDR3 length: 16 amino acids. Per germline, CDR1 SGHNT and CDR2 YYREEE (reference sequence). The V gene end was trimmed by 4 bases and the J gene end by 6 bases; junction bases not matched to a gene: 13. The CDR3 sequence is CASSPGQGSTRQTQYF. The CDR3 nucleotides are TGTGCCAGCAGCCCGGGACAGGGTTCGACTCGGCAGACCCAGTACTTC.

This clonotype was found many times. This chain links TRBV6-1 with TRBJ2-3; a possible D gene is TRBD2 (5 bases). V dropped 2 bases and J dropped 0 bases, with 9 bases sitting between them. CDR1 and CDR2 (germline): MNHNS, SASEGT. CDR3 length: 15 amino acids. CDR3 residues: CASSESGSSTDTQYF. The CDR3 DNA reads as TGTGCCAGCAGTGAAAGCGGATCTAGCACAGATACGCAGTATTTT.

This clonotype appeared many times. The J gene is TRBJ1-6, the V gene TRBV20-1; maybe TRBD1 (6 bases). The CDR3 contains 15 residues. V was pared by 2 bases and J by 9 bases, with 17 bases between. CDR1 is DFQATT and CDR2 is SNEGSKA in the germline V gene (reference sequence). CDR3 protein: CSARSTGRGTSPLHF. CDR3 sequence (DNA): TGCAGTGCTAGATCAACCGGCAGGGGCACTTCACCCCTCCACTTT.

This sequence joins TRBV4-2 and TRBJ2-7; 10 positions match TRBD1. The CDR3 contains 16 residues. The germline V gene has CDR1 LGHNA and CDR2 YNFKEQ. Trimming cost V 1 base and J 5 bases; bases outside gene matches: 8. CDR3 residues: CASSQAGTGAPNEQYF. The CDR3 DNA reads TGTGCCAGCAGCCAAGCGGGGACAGGGGCTCCCAACGAGCAGTACTTC.

In its sample, this clonotype was seen many times. The V call is TRBV9, the J call TRBJ2-2; TRBD2 might be the D (5 bases). From germline, CDR1 is SGDLS and CDR2 YYNGEE. Trimming took off 3 bases at V and 1 base at J, with 10 bases between the two ends. The CDR3 covers 15 residues. The CDR3: CASSGDYQNTGELFF. CDR3 sequence (DNA): TGTGCCAGCAGCGGCGACTACCAGAACACCGGGGAGCTGTTTTTT.

This clonotype was seen many times. The chain uses TRBV5-4 and TRBJ2-3, with D hard to call. The germline V gene encodes CDR1 SGHNT and CDR2 YYREEE (reference sequence). V gave up 6 bases and J gave up 0 bases, with 17 bases separating them. The CDR3 has 16 residues. The CDR3 region has the DNA TGTGCCAGCAACCCCGGAACAAGAAGAAGCACAGATACGCAGTATTTT. Its translation is CASNPGTRRSTDTQYF.

The chain links TRBV5-1 to TRBJ2-7; D uncertain. Per germline, CDR1 SGHRS and CDR2 YFSETQ. The CDR3 covers 14 residues. The V end was cut by 6 bases, the J end by 3 bases, with 16 bases between. CDR3 sequence: CASTQPMTDYEQYF. The DNA for the CDR3 is TGCGCCAGCACCCAACCGATGACCGACTACGAGCAGTACTTC.

This clonotype was seen many times. The chain has TRBV2 and TRBJ2-7; no firm D call. Trimming took off 1 base at V and 6 bases at J, with 10 bases between the two ends. The CDR3 is made up of 13 amino acids. CDR1 is SNHLY, CDR2 FYNNEI, per germline. The CDR3 nucleotides are TGTGCCAGCAGTGAAGTGCGAGCAGCCGAGCAGTACTTC. This sequence encodes CASSEVRAAEQYF. The entire variable domain, with the rest obtained from reference TRBV2 and TRBJ2-7, is as follows: EPEVTQTPSHQVTQMGQEVILRCVPISNHLYFYWYRQILGQKVEFLVSFYNNEISEKSEIFDDQFSVERPDGSNFTLKIRSTKLEDSAMYFCASSEVRAAEQYFGPGTRLTVT.

This clonotype showed up just a few times. The rearrangement uses TRBV6-1 and TRBJ1-6; perhaps TRBD1 as D (6 bases). The germline V and J ends were trimmed by 0 bases and 5 bases, with 11 bases remaining between them. The CDR3 runs 16 residues. Germline loops: CDR1 MNHNS, CDR2 SASEGT. CDR3 loop: CASSEASRGNNSPLHF. CDR3 bases: TGTGCCAGCAGTGAAGCGAGTAGGGGGAATAATTCACCCCTCCACTTT.

This clonotype has just a few counts. V usage is TRBV10-3 and J usage is TRBJ1-1; D unclear. The CDR3 consists of 11 residues. CDR1 is ENHRY, CDR2 SYGVKD, per germline. V lost 4 bases to trimming and J lost 5 bases, with 5 bases between them. This chain's CDR3 is CAISARTEAFF. CDR3 coding DNA: TGTGCCATCAGTGCCCGTACTGAAGCTTTCTTT.

This clonotype was observed at least ten times. V usage is TRBV4-1 and J usage is TRBJ1-2; D uncertain. The germline V gene encodes CDR1 MGHRA and CDR2 YSYEKL. V dropped 0 bases and J dropped 1 base, with 9 bases sitting between them. This CDR3 has 15 amino acids. CDR3 region: CASSQDGGSNYGYTF. The CDR3 nucleotides read TGCGCCAGCAGCCAAGATGGTGGCAGTAACTATGGCTACACCTTC.

V and J are TRBV10-2 and TRBJ2-7, with 11 nucleotides matching TRBD1. The V segment lost 6 bases and the J segment 1 base; nucleotides outside the gene matches: 5. The CDR3 length is 15 residues. The germline CDR1 and CDR2 sequences are WSHSY and SAAADI. The CDR3 DNA follows: TGCGCCAGCAGCCCCGGACAGGGGGCGTCCTACGAGCAGTACTTC. Residues: CASSPGQGASYEQYF.

The V and J genes are TRBV28 and TRBJ2-7, with D unresolved. Germline V CDR1 and CDR2: MDHEN, SYDVKM. Trimming left V 6 bases short and J 3 bases short, with 9 bases between. The CDR3 has 12 amino acids. CDR3: CASSPDYYEQYF. The CDR3 DNA sequence: TGTGCCAGCAGCCCAGATTACTACGAGCAGTACTTC.

The V call is TRBV10-1, the J call TRBJ2-5; 12 bases are shared with TRBD2. The germline CDR1 and CDR2 sequences are WNHNN and SYGVQD (reference sequence). The CDR3 contains 18 residues. J lost 3 bases, V lost 2 bases, and 10 bases had no gene match. The CDR3 coding sequence is TGCGCCAGCAGTGAGGCACCTAGCGGGGGGGCATTCGAAGAGACCCAGTACTTC. It translates to CASSEAPSGGAFEETQYF.

This clonotype was recorded a few times. The chain is built from TRBV20-1 and TRBJ2-7; weak D call: TRBD1 (6 bases). The CDR3 loop spans 13 amino acids. Germline V gene lookup returns CDR1 DFQATT and CDR2 SNEGSKA (reference sequence). V was trimmed by 1 base and J by 6 bases, leaving 13 bases between them. The CDR3 sequence: CSARAQGLFEQYF. The CDR3 region has the DNA TGCAGTGCTAGAGCGCAGGGGCTCTTCGAGCAGTACTTC.

Ten or more counts support this clonotype. The rearrangement joins TRBV20-1 to TRBJ1-5; 9 bases line up with TRBD1. The CDR3 contains 14 residues. V was clipped by 6 bases and J by 3 bases; unmatched bases: 6. Per germline, CDR1 DFQATT and CDR2 SNEGSKA (reference sequence). The CDR3 coding sequence is TGCAGTGCAAGACAGGGGGGCTTCAATCAGCCCCAGCATTTT. It encodes CSARQGGFNQPQHF.

This clonotype was counted ten times or more. This rearrangement joins TRBV7-8 to TRBJ2-1; D possibly corresponds to TRBD2 (6 bases). Trimming removed 3 bases from V and 8 bases from J, with 14 bases in between. Germline lookup yields CDR1 SGHVS and CDR2 FQNEAQ. The CDR3 runs to 14 residues. CDR3 in amino acids: CASSFRDFIHEQFF. The CDR3 bases are TGTGCCAGCAGCTTCCGGGACTTTATACATGAGCAGTTCTTC.

This clonotype was detected many times. This chain uses TRBV5-1 with TRBJ1-2; 8 bases line up with TRBD1. Germline CDR1 SGHRS, CDR2 YFSETQ. The CDR3 consists of 13 residues. The ends lost 4 bases at V and 4 bases at J; junction bases unmatched: 3. The CDR3 protein is CASSPTGAYGYTF. CDR3 nucleotides: TGCGCCAGCAGCCCGACAGGGGCCTATGGCTACACCTTC.

There are many counts of this clonotype. V is TRBV7-9 and J is TRBJ2-2, with 12 nucleotides matching TRBD1. Germline lookup yields CDR1 SEHNR and CDR2 FQNEAQ (reference sequence). This CDR3 spans 20 amino acids. Trimming removed 6 bases from V and 3 bases from J; junction bases left unmatched: 17. CDR3 DNA sequence: TGTGCCAGCAGACCTTACATACGGGACAGGGGGCTTTCCGACACCGGGGAGCTGTTTTTT. This translates into CASRPYIRDRGLSDTGELFF.

This clonotype was detected only a few times. The chain combines TRBV6-2 or TRBV6-3 with TRBJ2-2, with a tentative D call TRBD1 (6 bases). Between the trimmed V and J ends, which lost 6 bases and 7 bases, there was a span of 15 bases. The CDR3 has 14 residues. Germline V gene data show CDR1 as MNHEY and CDR2 as SVGEGT. The CDR3 is CASSRLGARGELFF. The CDR3 DNA reads TGTGCCAGCAGCCGGCTGGGGGCCCGCGGGGAGCTGTTTTTT.